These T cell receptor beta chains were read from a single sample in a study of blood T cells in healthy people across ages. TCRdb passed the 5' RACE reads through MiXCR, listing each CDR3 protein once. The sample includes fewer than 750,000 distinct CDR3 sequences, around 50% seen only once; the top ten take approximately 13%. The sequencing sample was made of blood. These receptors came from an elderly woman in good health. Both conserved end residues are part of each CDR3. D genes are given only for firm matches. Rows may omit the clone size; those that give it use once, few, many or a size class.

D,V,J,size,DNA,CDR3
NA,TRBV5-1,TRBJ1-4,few,TGCGCCAGCACCCTTATAGGGGGATGGGATGAAAAACTGTTTTTT,CASTLIGGWDEKLFF
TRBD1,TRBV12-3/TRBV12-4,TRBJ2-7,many,TGTGCCAGCAGCCCCGGACAGGTTAGAACCTACGAGCAGTACTTC,CASSPGQVRTYEQYF
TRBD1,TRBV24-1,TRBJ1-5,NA,TGTGCCACCAGTGATACAGGGGGGGGCAATCAGCCCCAGCATTTT,CATSDTGGGNQPQHF
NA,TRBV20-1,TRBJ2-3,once,TGCAGTCCCGGCTCCGGAGCAGATACGCAGTATTTT,CSPGSGADTQYF
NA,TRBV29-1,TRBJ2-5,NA,TGCAGCGTTGTTGAGGGGGTCGAGACCCAGTACTTC,CSVVEGVETQYF
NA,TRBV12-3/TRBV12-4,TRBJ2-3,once,TGTGCCAGCAACACACTAGCTGGCACAGATACGCAGTATTTT,CASNTLAGTDTQYF
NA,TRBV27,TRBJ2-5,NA,TGTGCCAGCAGCCAGGGCCGGACCCAGTACTTC,CASSQGRTQYF
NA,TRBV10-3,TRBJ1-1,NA,TGTGCCATCAGTGAGTCGACGGGGGCTTTCTTT,CAISESTGAFF
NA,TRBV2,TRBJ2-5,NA,TGTGCCAGCAGTGCCCTTGGGCAGGTCCAAGAGACCCAGTACTTC,CASSALGQVQETQYF
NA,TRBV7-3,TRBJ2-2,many,TGTGCCAGCAGCTTGGGGACGGTGAACACCGGGGAGCTGTTTTTT,CASSLGTVNTGELFF
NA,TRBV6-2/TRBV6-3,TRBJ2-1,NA,TGTGCCAGCATCGATAACAGCGTCAATGAGCAGTTCTTC,CASIDNSVNEQFF
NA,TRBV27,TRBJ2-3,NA,TGTGCCAGCAGTTCTAGTAGTTGGGGCACAGATACGCAGTATTTT,CASSSSSWGTDTQYF
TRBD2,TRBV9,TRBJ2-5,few,TGTGCCAGCAGCGTATCAAGCGGGAGCCTGTACTTC,CASSVSSGSLYF
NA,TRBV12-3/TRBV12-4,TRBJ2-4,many,TGTGCCAGCAGTTTAAGCAGGGTGGGCAAAAACATTCAGTACTTC,CASSLSRVGKNIQYF
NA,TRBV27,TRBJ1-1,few,TGTGCCAGCAGTTTCAATAGATATTCCGAAGCTTTCTTT,CASSFNRYSEAFF
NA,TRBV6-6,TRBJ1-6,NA,TGTGCCAGCAGTTACGAGGCAGCCTATAATTCACCCCTCCACTTT,CASSYEAAYNSPLHF
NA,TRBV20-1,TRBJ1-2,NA,TGCAGTGCTAGAGATTGGGTGAAAGGCTACACCTTC,CSARDWVKGYTF
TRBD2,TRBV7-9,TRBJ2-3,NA,TGTGCCAGCAGTATTGCGGGGGGCGTAGATACGCAGTATTTT,CASSIAGGVDTQYF
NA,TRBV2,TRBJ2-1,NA,TGTGCCAGCAGTGAAGGGGGGTTCTTC,CASSEGGFF
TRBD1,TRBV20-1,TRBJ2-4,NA,TGCAGTGCTGGACGGGACAGGGTATCCAAAAACATTCAGTACTTC,CSAGRDRVSKNIQYF
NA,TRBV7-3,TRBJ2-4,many,TGTGCCAGCAGCTCCGGAAACATTCAGTACTTC,CASSSGNIQYF
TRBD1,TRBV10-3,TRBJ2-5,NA,TGTGCCATCAGTGAGTTGGACAGGTCCTTTGAGGAGACCCAGTACTTC,CAISELDRSFEETQYF
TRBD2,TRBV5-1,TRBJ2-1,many,TGCGCCAGCAGTGCCGCTAGCGGGAGCTCCTACAATGAGCAGTTCTTC,CASSAASGSSYNEQFF
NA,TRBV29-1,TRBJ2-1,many,TGCAGCGTGCTAGCGCAACCCTACAATGAGCAGTTCTTC,CSVLAQPYNEQFF
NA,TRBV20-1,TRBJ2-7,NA,TGCAGTGCTAGTTTCCAGGGGCCCAACGAGCAGTACTTC,CSASFQGPNEQYF
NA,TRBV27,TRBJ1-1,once,TGTGCCAGCTACCCGGACCCTTACACTGAAGCTTTCTTT,CASYPDPYTEAFF
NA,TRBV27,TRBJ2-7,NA,TGTGCCAGCAGTTCGGGCGGCAGTCAGTCCTACGAGCAGTACTTC,CASSSGGSQSYEQYF
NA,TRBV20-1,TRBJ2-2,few,TGCAGTGCTAGAAGAGGCGGACCCCACACCGGGGAGCTGTTTTTT,CSARRGGPHTGELFF
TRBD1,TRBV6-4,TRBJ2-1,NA,TGTGCCAGCAGTGGGACAGGGAGCAATGAGCAGTTCTTC,CASSGTGSNEQFF
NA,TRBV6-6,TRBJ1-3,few,TGTGCCAGCTTGGAAGGAAACACCATATATTTT,CASLEGNTIYF
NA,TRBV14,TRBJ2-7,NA,TGTGCCAGCAGCCAAGAAGTGACCTACGAGCAGTACTTC,CASSQEVTYEQYF
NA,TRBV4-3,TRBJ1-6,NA,TGCGCCAGCAGCCAAGACGACGGGCCCAATTCACCCCTCCACTTT,CASSQDDGPNSPLHF
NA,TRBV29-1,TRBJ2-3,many,TGCAGCGTTGAAAAAATCCAGGGTTACACAGATACGCAGTATTTT,CSVEKIQGYTDTQYF
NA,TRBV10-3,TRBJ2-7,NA,TGTGCCATCAGTGAACATCCCGCCTACGAGCAGTACTTC,CAISEHPAYEQYF
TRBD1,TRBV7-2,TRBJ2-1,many,TGTGCCAGCAGCGACACAGGGGTTTCCTACAATGAGCAGTTCTTC,CASSDTGVSYNEQFF
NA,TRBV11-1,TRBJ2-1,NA,TGTGCCAGCAGCTTAAGTCTAGCGAGCTCCTGCAATGAGCAGTTCTTC,CASSLSLASSCNEQFF
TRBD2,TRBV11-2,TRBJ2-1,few,TGTGCCAGCAGCTTAGGGCCGGGACTAGCGACCAATGAGCAGTTCTTC,CASSLGPGLATNEQFF
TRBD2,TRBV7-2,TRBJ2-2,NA,TGTGCCAGCCTTCGAGCTAGCGGGAGCACCGGGGAGCTGTTTTTT,CASLRASGSTGELFF
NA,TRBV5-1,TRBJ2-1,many,TGCGCCAGCAGCTTATTTGGGGCTGGATCCTACAATGAGCAGTTCTTC,CASSLFGAGSYNEQFF
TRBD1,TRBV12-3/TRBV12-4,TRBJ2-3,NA,TGTGCCAGCAGTCTCCAGGGGGCGAGGGCAGATACGCAGTATTTT,CASSLQGARADTQYF
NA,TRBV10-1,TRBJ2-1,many,TGCGCCAGCAGTCCCAAGAAAGTCCATGAGCAGTTCTTC,CASSPKKVHEQFF
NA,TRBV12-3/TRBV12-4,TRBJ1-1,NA,TGTGCCAGCAGTCGAATCGCCCCCACCGGGGGGACGAACACTGAAGCTTTCTTT,CASSRIAPTGGTNTEAFF
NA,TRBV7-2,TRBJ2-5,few,TGTGCCAGCAGCCCAAAGGGAGTGGGGCAAGAGACCCAGTACTTC,CASSPKGVGQETQYF
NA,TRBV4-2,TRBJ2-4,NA,TGTGCCAGCAGCCAAGTTGTTACCCCAGCAGCCAAAAACATTCAGTACTTC,CASSQVVTPAAKNIQYF
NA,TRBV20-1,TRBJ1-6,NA,TGCAGTGCTAGAGATGAGGAGTTCTCCTATAATTCACCCCTCCACTTT,CSARDEEFSYNSPLHF
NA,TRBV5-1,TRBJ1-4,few,TGCGCCAGCAGCTTGGGGGCAGGGGTGAATGAAAAACTGTTTTTT,CASSLGAGVNEKLFF
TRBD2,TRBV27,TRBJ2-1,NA,TGTGCCAGCAGTGACAGCGGGAGTTTCAACAATGAGCGGTTCTTC,CASSDSGSFNNERFF
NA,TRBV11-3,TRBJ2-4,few,TGTGCCAGCAGCTTAAAAGTAGCCGTGGGGATAGACAAAAACATTCAGTACTTC,CASSLKVAVGIDKNIQYF
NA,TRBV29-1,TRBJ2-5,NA,TGCAGCGTTGAGTTGCCGGGGGCATGGGGGGAGACCCAGTACTTC,CSVELPGAWGETQYF
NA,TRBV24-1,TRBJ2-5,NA,TGTGCCACCAGTGTCCCCCAGGCAGGGGGGGAAGAGACCCAGTACTTC,CATSVPQAGGEETQYF
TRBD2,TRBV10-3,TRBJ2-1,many,TGTGCCGTCCTGACTAGCCTGGATGAGCAGTTCTTC,CAVLTSLDEQFF
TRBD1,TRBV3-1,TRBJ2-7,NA,TGCCGGGACAGGGGTCTCCACGAGCAGTACTTC,CRDRGLHEQYF